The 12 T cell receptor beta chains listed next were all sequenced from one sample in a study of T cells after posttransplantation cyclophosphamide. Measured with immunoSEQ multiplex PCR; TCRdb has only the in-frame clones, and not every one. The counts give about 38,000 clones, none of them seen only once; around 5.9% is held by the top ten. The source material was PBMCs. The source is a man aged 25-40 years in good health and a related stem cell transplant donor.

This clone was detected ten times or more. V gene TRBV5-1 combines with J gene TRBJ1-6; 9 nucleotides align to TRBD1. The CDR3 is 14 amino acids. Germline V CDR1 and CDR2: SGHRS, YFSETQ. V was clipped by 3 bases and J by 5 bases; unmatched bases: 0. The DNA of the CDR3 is TGCGCCAGCAGCTGGACAGGGGATAATTCACCCCTCCACTTT. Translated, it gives CASSWTGDNSPLHF.

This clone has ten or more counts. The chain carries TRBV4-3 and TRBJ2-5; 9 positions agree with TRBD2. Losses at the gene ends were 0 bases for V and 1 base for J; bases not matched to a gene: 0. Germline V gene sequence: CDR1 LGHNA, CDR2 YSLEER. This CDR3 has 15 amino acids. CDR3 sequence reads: CASSQERGGQETQYF. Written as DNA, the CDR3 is TGCGCCAGCAGCCAAGAGCGGGGGGGCCAAGAGACCCAGTACTTC.

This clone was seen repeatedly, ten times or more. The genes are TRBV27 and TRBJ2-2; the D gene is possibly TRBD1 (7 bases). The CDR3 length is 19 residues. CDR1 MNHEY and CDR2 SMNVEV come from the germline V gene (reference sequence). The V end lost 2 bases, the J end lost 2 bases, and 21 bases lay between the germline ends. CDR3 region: CASSLRQGVWRENTGELFF. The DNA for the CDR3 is TGTGCCAGCAGTTTAAGACAGGGTGTTTGGAGGGAAAACACCGGGGAGCTGTTTTTT.

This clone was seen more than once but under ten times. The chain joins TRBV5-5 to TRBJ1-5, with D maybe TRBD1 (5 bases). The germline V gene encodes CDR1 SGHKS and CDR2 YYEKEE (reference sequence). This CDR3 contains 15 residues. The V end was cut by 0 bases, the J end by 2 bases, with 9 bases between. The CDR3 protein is CASSLEGHGNQPQHF. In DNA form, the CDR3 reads TGTGCCAGCAGCTTGGAAGGACACGGCAATCAGCCCCAGCATTTT. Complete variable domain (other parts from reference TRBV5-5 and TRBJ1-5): DAGVTQSPTHLIKTRGQQVTLRCSPISGHKSVSWYQQVLGQGPQFIFQYYEKEERGRGNFPDRFSARQFPNYSSELNVNALLLGDSALYLCASSLEGHGNQPQHFGDGTRLSIL.

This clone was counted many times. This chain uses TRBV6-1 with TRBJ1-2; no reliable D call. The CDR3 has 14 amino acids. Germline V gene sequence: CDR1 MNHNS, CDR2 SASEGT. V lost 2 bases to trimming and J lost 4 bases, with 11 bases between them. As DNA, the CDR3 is TGTGCCAGCAGTGAACAGGACCGGGGCTATGGCTACACCTTC. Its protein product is CASSEQDRGYGYTF.

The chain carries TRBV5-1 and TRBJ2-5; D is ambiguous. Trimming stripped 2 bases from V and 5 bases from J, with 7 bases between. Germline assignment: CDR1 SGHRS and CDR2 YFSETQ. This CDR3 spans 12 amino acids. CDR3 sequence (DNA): TGCGCCAGCAGCTTTAGAGAGGAGACCCAGTACTTC. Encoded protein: CASSFREETQYF.

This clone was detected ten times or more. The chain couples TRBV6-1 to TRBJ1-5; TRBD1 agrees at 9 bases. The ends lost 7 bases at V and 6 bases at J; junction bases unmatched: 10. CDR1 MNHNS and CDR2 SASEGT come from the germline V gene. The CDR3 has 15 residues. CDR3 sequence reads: CASTIQGALGQPQHF. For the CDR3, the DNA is TGTGCCAGCACCATACAGGGGGCGCTGGGTCAGCCCCAGCATTTT.

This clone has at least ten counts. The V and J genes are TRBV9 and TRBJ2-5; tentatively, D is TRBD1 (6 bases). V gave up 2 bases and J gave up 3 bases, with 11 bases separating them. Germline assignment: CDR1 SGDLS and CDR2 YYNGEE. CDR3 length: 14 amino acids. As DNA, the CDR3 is TGTGCCAGCAGCGTCGGCAGGGGAAAAGAGACCCAGTACTTC. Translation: CASSVGRGKETQYF.

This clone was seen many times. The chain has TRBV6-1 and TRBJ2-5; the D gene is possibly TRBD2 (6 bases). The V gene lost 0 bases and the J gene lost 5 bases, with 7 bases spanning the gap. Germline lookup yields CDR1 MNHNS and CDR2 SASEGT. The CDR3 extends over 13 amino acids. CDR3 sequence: CASSEAGGETQYF. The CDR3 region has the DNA TGTGCCAGCAGTGAAGCTGGGGGGGAGACCCAGTACTTC.

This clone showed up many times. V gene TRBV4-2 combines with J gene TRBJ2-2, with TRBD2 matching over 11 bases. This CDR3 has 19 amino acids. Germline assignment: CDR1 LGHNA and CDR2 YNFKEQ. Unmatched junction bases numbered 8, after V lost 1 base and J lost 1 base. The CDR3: CASSQGSSSGGLNTGELFF. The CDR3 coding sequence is TGTGCCAGCAGCCAAGGTTCGTCTAGCGGGGGGCTGAACACCGGGGAGCTGTTTTTT.

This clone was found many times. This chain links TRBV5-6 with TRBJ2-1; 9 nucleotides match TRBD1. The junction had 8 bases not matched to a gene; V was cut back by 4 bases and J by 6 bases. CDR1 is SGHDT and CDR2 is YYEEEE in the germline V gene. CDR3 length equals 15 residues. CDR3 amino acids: CASSEWDREVNEQFF. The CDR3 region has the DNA TGTGCCAGCAGCGAATGGGACAGGGAGGTCAATGAGCAGTTCTTC. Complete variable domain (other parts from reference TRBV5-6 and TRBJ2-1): DAGVTQSPTHLIKTRGQQVTLRCSPKSGHDTVSWYQQALGQGPQFIFQYYEEEERQRGNFPDRFSGHQFPNYSSELNVNALLLGDSALYLCASSEWDREVNEQFFGPGTRLTVL.

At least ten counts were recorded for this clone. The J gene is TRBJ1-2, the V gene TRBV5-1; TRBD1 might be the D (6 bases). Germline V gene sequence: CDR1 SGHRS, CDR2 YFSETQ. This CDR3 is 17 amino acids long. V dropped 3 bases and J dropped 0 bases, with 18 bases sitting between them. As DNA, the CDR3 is TGCGCCAGCAGCTACAATCCCCCGGACAGTACTAACTATGGCTACACCTTC. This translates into CASSYNPPDSTNYGYTF. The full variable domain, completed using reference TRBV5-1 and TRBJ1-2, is KAGVTQTPRYLIKTRGQQVTLSCSPISGHRSVSWYQQTPGQGLQFLFEYFSETQRNKGNFPGRFSGRQFSNSRSEMNVSTLELGDSALYLCASSYNPPDSTNYGYTFGSGTRLTVV.